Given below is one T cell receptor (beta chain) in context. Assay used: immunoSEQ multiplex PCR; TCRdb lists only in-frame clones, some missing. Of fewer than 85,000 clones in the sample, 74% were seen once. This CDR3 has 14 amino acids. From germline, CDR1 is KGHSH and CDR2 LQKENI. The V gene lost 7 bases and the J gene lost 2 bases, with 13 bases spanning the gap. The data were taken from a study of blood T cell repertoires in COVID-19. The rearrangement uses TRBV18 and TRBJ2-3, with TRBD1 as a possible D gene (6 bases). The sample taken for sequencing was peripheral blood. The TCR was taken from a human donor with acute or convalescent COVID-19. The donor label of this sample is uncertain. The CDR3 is CASLGQSSTDTQYF. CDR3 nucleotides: TGTGCCAGCTTAGGACAGTCGTCCACAGATACGCAGTATTTT.